This T cell receptor beta chain was captured in a study of blood T cell repertoires in COVID-19. Study information: The United States, Italy and Spain were the sources of the acute and convalescent COVID-19 samples. Nucleic acid was either cDNA or gDNA, and it came from T cells, B-cell-depleted T cells, or PBMCs.

Methods used by the authors: Reference gene primer amplification gave nucleated cell count estimates. Only in-frame clones appear in the TCRdb table, and some are missing; sequencing was by immunoSEQ multiplex PCR. V and J calls and clone size follow that table, whereas D and trimming were derived from the DNA. The sample comprises 150,000 to 200,000 clones, more than 70% of which are singletons, and 5.5% to 7% rests with the top ten. This TCR derives from a man aged 50 to 59 with active or convalescent COVID-19. Sequencing was performed on peripheral blood.

CDR3 sequence (DNA): TGTGCCAGCAGCCCCAACTACAGGGAAGAACAGCCCCAGCATTTT. Protein sequence: CASSPNYREEQPQHF. V usage is TRBV7-9 and J usage is TRBJ1-5, with D possibly TRBD1 on 6 matching bases. CDR3 length: 15 amino acids. Germline V gives CDR1 SEHNR, CDR2 FQNEAQ (reference sequence). V gave up 5 bases and J gave up 7 bases, with 18 bases separating them.